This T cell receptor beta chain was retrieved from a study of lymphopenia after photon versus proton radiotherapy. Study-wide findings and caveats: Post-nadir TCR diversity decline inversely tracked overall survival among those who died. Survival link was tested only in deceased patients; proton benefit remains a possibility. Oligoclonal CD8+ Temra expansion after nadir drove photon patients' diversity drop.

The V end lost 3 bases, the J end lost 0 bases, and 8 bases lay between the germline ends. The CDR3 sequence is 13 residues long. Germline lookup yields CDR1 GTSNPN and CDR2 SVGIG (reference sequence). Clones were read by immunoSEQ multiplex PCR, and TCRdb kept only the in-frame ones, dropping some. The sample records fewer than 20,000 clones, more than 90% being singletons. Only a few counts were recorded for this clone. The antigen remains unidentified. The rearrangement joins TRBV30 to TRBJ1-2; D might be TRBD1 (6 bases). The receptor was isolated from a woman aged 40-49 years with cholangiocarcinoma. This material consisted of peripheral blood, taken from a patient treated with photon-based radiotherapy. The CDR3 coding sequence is TGTGCCTGGAGGACAGGTGCTAACTATGGCTACACCTTC. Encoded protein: CAWRTGANYGYTF.